This TCR beta chain comes out of a study of T cells in Graves' hyperthyroidism and ophthalmopathy. Study findings and constraints: The blood repertoire included most of the expanded thyroid clonotypes above 0.001.

This CDR3 spans 11 amino acids. V was cut by 3 bases and J by 6 bases, with 8 bases left in between. Germline loops: CDR1 DFQATT, CDR2 SNEGSKA (reference sequence). Lactation, pregnancy, other autoimmune disease or uncontrolled infection excluded patients. This sample holds PBMCs from 9.5 to 10 ml fresh peripheral blood. Comments on this clonotype: The antigen remains undetermined.

RNA transcripts were the template for amplifying TCR beta CDR3 regions. The HTBI primer set served for first-round RT-PCR of the TCR CDR3. A single record per CDR3 protein comes from TCRdb applying MiXCR to the multiplex PCR reads. The data show about 300,000 distinct CDR3 sequences, less than 30% seen once. Sequencing was done on a sample of blood. The rearrangement uses TRBV20-1 and TRBJ2-5; D ambiguous. The TCR was taken from a man aged 35 to 55 with Graves' hyperthyroidism that later progressed to Graves' ophthalmopathy. CDR3 loop: CSARFTQTQYF. CDR3 in DNA: TGCAGTGCTAGGTTTACCCAGACCCAGTACTTC.